What follows is one TCR beta chain and its context. Its antigen is not known. CDR3 length: 13 amino acids. CDR1 is LNHDA, CDR2 SQIVND, per germline (reference sequence). The V and J ends lost 6 bases and 3 bases respectively, with 11 bases between them. This entry is derived from a study of T cell responses to AZD1222 COVID-19 vaccine. Study overall: It was second doses at about 4 or about 12 weeks that were pooled. Overall study findings and caveats: White British people made up most donors, females outnumbered males, and clonal diversity was possibly underestimated.

TCRdb keeps only in-frame clones here, not all; method: immunoSEQ multiplex PCR. The sample has some 97,000 clones, around nine tenths seen once. Sequencing used peripheral blood, obtained on day 0 of AZD1222 vaccination. The receptor was isolated from an adult in good health. The chain is built from TRBV19 and TRBJ2-5; D gene unclear. The CDR3, as DNA: TGTGCCAGTAGCCTCGACGGAGAAGAGACCCAGTACTTC. This encodes CASSLDGEETQYF.